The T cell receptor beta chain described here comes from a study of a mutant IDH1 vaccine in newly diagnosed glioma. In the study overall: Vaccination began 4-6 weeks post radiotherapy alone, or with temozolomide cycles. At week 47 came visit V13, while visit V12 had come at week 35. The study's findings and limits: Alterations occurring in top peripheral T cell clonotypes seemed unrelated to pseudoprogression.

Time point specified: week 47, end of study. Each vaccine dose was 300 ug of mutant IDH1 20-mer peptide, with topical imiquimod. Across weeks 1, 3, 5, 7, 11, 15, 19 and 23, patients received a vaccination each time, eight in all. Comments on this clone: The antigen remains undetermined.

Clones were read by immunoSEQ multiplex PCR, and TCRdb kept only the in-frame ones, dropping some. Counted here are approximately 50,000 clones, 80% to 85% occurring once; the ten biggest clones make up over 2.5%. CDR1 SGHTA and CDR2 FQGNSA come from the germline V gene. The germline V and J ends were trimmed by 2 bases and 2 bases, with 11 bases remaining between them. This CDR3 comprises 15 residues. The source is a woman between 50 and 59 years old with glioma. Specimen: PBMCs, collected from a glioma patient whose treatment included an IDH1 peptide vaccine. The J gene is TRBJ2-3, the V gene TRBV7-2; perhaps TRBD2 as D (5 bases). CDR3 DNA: TGTGCCAGCAGCTTACGGGGAATACTCACAGATACGCAGTATTTT. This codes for CASSLRGILTDTQYF.